These 5 T cell receptor beta chains were all obtained from the same sample, sequenced in a study of identical twins' blood T cells. TCRdb re-called the 5' RACE reads with MiXCR, one entry per CDR3 protein. The sample lists 350,000 to 400,000 distinct CDR3 sequences, over 25% occurring once. Sequencing was done on a sample of PBMCs. These receptors were collected from a woman aged 18-55 years in good health.

The rearrangement uses TRBV5-1 and TRBJ2-5; D is unclear. CDR1 is SGHRS and CDR2 is YFSETQ in the germline V gene. V lost 8 bases to trimming and J lost 1 base, with 12 bases between them. CDR3 size: 13 residues. In DNA form, the CDR3 reads TGCGCCAGTAAAAGAGGCTCCCAAGAGACCCAGTACTTC. Its protein product is CASKRGSQETQYF.

With regard to this clonotype: Since a much larger clone is just one base distant, this may be a read error. The chain joins TRBV11-3 to TRBJ2-7, with a tentative D call TRBD1 (5 bases). The CDR3 totals 14 residues. The germline gives CDR1 SGHNT, CDR2 YENEEA. This chain's CDR3 is CTSSLVGHPYEQYF. The CDR3 DNA sequence: TGTACCAGCAGCTTAGTCGGACATCCCTACGAGCAGTACTTC.

This clonotype was seen a handful of times. The rearrangement links TRBV3-1 to TRBJ2-1, with TRBD1 as a possible D gene (5 bases). The germline V gene has CDR1 LGHDT and CDR2 YNNKEL (reference sequence). CDR3 length equals 14 residues. The V gene lost 6 bases and the J gene lost 8 bases, with 17 bases spanning the gap. For the CDR3, the DNA is TGTGCCAGCAGTCGTAGTCAGGGTACAGATGAGCAGTTCTTC. Translating gives CASSRSQGTDEQFF.

The V and J genes are TRBV6-5 and TRBJ1-4; 8 nucleotides align to TRBD1. CDR1 and CDR2 (germline): MNHEY, SVGAGI. This CDR3 spans 15 amino acids. The V and J ends lost 0 bases and 8 bases, in that order; junction bases with no gene match: 5. In DNA form, the CDR3 reads TGTGCCAGCAGTTACTCTGCCAGGGGGCTGGAAAAACTGTTTTTT. This sequence encodes CASSYSARGLEKLFF.

The chain combines TRBV5-1 with TRBJ2-3, with 7 bases aligning to TRBD2. CDR1 SGHRS and CDR2 YFSETQ come from the germline V gene. The CDR3 is made up of 17 amino acids. J gave up 0 bases and V 0 bases, and 7 bases lay outside the gene matches. The CDR3 here is CASSLGLAASSTDTQYF. CDR3 sequence (DNA): TGCGCCAGCAGCTTGGGGCTAGCGGCCTCAAGCACAGATACGCAGTATTTT.